This T cell receptor (beta chain) was profiled in a study of CD8 T cells in Susac syndrome (dated by TCRdb to the late 2010s). Regarding the research as a whole: Repertoire sequencing was used to test whether CD8+ T cell activation and differentiation in Susac syndrome was antigen driven. General conclusions and limits of the study: The study acknowledged that relatively few individuals were included in the TCR sequencing and HLA analysis.

CDR1 SNHLY and CDR2 FYNNEI are derived from the germline V gene. Trimming accounts for 0 bases at V and 6 bases at J, while the number of junction bases matched to no gene is 5. Taken from cysteine to phenylalanine, the CDR3 has 15 residues. The entry retains the CDR3 DNA only, 45 bases that are in frame from base 1. RNA was extracted using the RNeasy kit, and about 0.5 to 1 microgram was reverse transcribed with random hexamers. The immunoSEQ multiplex PCR assay, which covers 54 Vbeta and 13 Jbeta segments, was used to amplify TCR beta CDR3 regions. To correct PCR amplification bias, a synthetic template baseline was used for both primer optimization and computational correction. For the original study's pipeline: Reads were annotated to V, D and J genes per IMGT and analyzed with immunoSEQ Analyzer, keeping only productive sequences. To calculate clonality, Shannon entropy was normalized by log2 of the number of productive unique sequences and then subtracted from one. Public and private clones were assessed among the 100 most prevalent clones of each patient and control. Clones were defined as Susac-specific when absent from the healthy and MS cohorts, from some 1,100 published viral clones and from other ImmuneACCESS disease sequences. TCRdb itself trimmed the public reads at Q25 with fastp, ran MiXCR and retained productive beta chains. Duplicate CDR3 protein sequences are folded into a single record with the most common DNA and genes. The V and J calls here are based on TCRdb, not the publication. For this sample there are 170,000 or so distinct CDR3 sequences; approximately 93% appear just once. The ten largest clones capture around 0.097% of the sample.

About this clonotype: It lacks a known antigen. No per-base quality is available; no much larger clone lies one base away.

Peripheral blood CD8+ and CD4+ T cells from healthy donors, Susac syndrome patients and multiple sclerosis patients were profiled using high-throughput TCR beta sequencing. The multiple sclerosis controls were treatment-naive patients whose relapsing-remitting disease, either stable or active, fulfilled the revised McDonald criteria. Bulk CD8+ and CD4+ T cells were purified by magnetic negative isolation, whereas CD8+ TEMRA cells were enriched by FACS. Blood was drawn into EDTA tubes, processed within 24 hours, and PBMCs were isolated by density gradient centrifugation. PBMCs intended for TCR sequencing were frozen in liquid nitrogen and were later thawed in a 37 degrees C water bath. A purity of at least 90% was achieved for sorted or isolated CD4+, CD8+ and CD8+ TEMRA cells.

This receptor chain uses TRBV2 and TRBJ2-7, and 10 bases in between align with TRBD2. The receptor was isolated from a human donor with multiple sclerosis. The sequenced sample was CD4+ T cells from PBMCs. The sequenced DNA is TGTGCCAGCAGTGAAGCGAGTCAGCGGGAGGGCGAGCAGTACTTC. Its protein is CASSEASQREGEQYF.